What follows are 19 T cell receptor beta chains derived from one specimen sequenced in a study of T-cell reconstitution after alpha-beta-depleted transplantation in children. Preparation of the TCRbeta library used unique molecular identifiers. TCRdb passed the PCR reads through MiXCR, listing each CDR3 protein once. The table records roughly 790,000 distinct CDR3 sequences, roughly 15% of them present only once. Here the sequenced sample was PBMCs, mostly from graft donor cells, taken 360 days after TCRalphabeta/CD19-depleted stem cell transplant. The receptors were gathered from a male patient between 5 and 17 years old who had a stem cell transplant for acute lymphoblastic leukemia, so the T cells may come from the graft donor.

This clonotype was detected a few times. This chain connects TRBV12-3 or TRBV12-4 to TRBJ2-5; TRBD2 matches at 12 bases. V dropped 5 bases and J dropped 5; count of bases not matched to a gene: 6. CDR3 length: 15 residues. The CDR3 DNA is TGTGCCAGCAGTGCGCGACTAGCGGGAGCGGAGACCCAGTACTTC. This encodes CASSARLAGAETQYF.

This clonotype was detected ten times or more. The V call is TRBV29-1, the J call TRBJ1-2, with unresolved D. CDR3 length: 11 amino acids. Trimming stripped 4 bases from V and 6 bases from J, with 9 bases between. In germline, CDR1 is SQVTM, CDR2 ANQGSEA. The CDR3 loop reads CSVADENGYTF. CDR3 bases: TGCAGCGTTGCGGATGAAAATGGCTACACCTTC.

CDR3 DNA sequence: TGTGCCAGCAGGGAGGGGGGGGAGTACGAGCAGTACTTC. This sequence encodes CASREGGEYEQYF. The gene calls are TRBV6-1 and TRBJ2-7, with D tentatively TRBD2 (7 bases). Germline V lookup: CDR1 MNHNS, CDR2 SASEGT. CDR3 length: 13 residues. The V end was cut by 6 bases, the J end by 4 bases, with 13 bases between.

This clonotype came up a few times. V is TRBV6-5 and J is TRBJ1-2; no firm D call. V lost 0 bases to trimming and J lost 4 bases, with 9 bases between them. This CDR3 comprises 14 residues. Germline assignment: CDR1 MNHEY and CDR2 SVGAGI. Here the CDR3 reads CASSYSGLSYGYTF. CDR3 DNA: TGTGCCAGCAGTTACTCGGGCCTATCCTATGGCTACACCTTC.

The chain carries TRBV15 and TRBJ2-7, with 8 bases lining up with TRBD2. CDR1 and CDR2 from the germline V gene are LNHNV and YYDKDF (reference sequence). CDR3 size: 17 residues. Trimming took 0 bases from V and 1 from J; bases not matched to a gene: 8. CDR3 sequence: CATSREVLVAGSYEQYF. CDR3 DNA sequence: TGTGCCACCAGCAGAGAAGTCCTGGTAGCGGGGTCCTACGAGCAGTACTTC.

This clonotype has only a few counts. The chain has TRBV19 and TRBJ2-6; D possibly corresponds to TRBD1 (5 bases). Germline CDR1 is LNHDA and CDR2 is SQIVND (reference sequence). This CDR3 spans 16 amino acids. Trimming shortened V by 7 bases and J by 1 base, and 14 bases separated the two germline ends. The CDR3 sequence is CASNSQGWSGANVLTF. CDR3 nucleotides: TGTGCCAGTAATAGCCAGGGCTGGTCTGGGGCCAACGTCCTGACTTTC.

This clonotype has only a few counts. The chain has TRBV12-3 or TRBV12-4 and TRBJ2-1, with D maybe TRBD2 (8 bases). The CDR3 extends over 14 amino acids. Trimming stripped 7 bases from V and 8 bases from J, with 18 bases between. This chain's CDR3 is CASTPGQRGYEQFF. In DNA, the CDR3 is TGTGCCAGCACCCCGGGACAGCGGGGGTATGAGCAGTTCTTC.

There are a few counts of this clonotype. The chain couples TRBV10-2 to TRBJ2-3; 7 bases agree with TRBD1. Germline assignment: CDR1 WSHSY and CDR2 SAAADI. J gave up 7 bases and V 6 bases, and 4 bases lay outside the gene matches. The CDR3 covers 12 residues. CDR3 nucleotide sequence: TGCGCCAGCAGGACAGGGTGGAATACGCAGTATTTT. It translates to CASRTGWNTQYF.

In this sample, this clonotype turned up many times. J is TRBJ2-7 and V is TRBV20-1, with 7 nucleotides matching TRBD2. The germline V gene has CDR1 DFQATT and CDR2 SNEGSKA (reference sequence). This CDR3 is 14 amino acids long. V shed 6 bases and J 4 bases; nucleotides not matched to a gene: 12. In DNA form, the CDR3 reads TGCAGTGCGCCCTTGACTAGCTCCCTTTACGAGCAGTACTTC. It yields the protein CSAPLTSSLYEQYF.

This clonotype was seen a few times. This sequence joins TRBV15 and TRBJ1-1; D remains ambiguous. The CDR3 extends over 14 amino acids. CDR1 is LNHNV and CDR2 is YYDKDF in the germline V gene (reference sequence). Trimming cost V 1 base and J 4 bases, with 10 bases left between them. The CDR3 here is CATSRAGGRTEAFF. DNA for the CDR3: TGTGCCACCAGCAGAGCAGGAGGCCGCACTGAAGCTTTCTTT. The full variable domain, with the rest looked up from reference TRBV15 and TRBJ1-1, is DAMVIQNPRYQVTQFGKPVTLSCSQTLNHNVMYWYQQKSSQAPKLLFHYYDKDFNNEADTPDNFQSRRPNTSFCFLDIRSPGLGDTAMYLCATSRAGGRTEAFFGQGTRLTVV.

At least ten counts were recorded for this clonotype. V and J are TRBV27 and TRBJ2-7, with D unresolved. The V end was cut by 2 bases, the J end by 13 bases, with 18 bases between. CDR3 length: 13 amino acids. CDR1 and CDR2 (germline): MNHEY, SMNVEV (reference sequence). The CDR3: CASSLTPELGNYF. The DNA for the CDR3 is TGTGCCAGCAGTTTAACCCCGGAGCTAGGGAACTACTTC.

This clonotype came up many times. This chain uses TRBV5-5 with TRBJ2-1; D is uncertain. This CDR3 has 14 amino acids. Germline V gives CDR1 SGHKS, CDR2 YYEKEE (reference sequence). The germline V and J ends were trimmed by 0 bases and 7 bases, with 11 bases remaining between them. The CDR3: CASSLGPVGNEQFF. CDR3 nucleotides: TGTGCCAGCAGCTTGGGACCGGTAGGTAATGAGCAGTTCTTC. The entire variable domain, with the rest obtained from reference TRBV5-5 and TRBJ2-1, is as follows: DAGVTQSPTHLIKTRGQQVTLRCSPISGHKSVSWYQQVLGQGPQFIFQYYEKEERGRGNFPDRFSARQFPNYSSELNVNALLLGDSALYLCASSLGPVGNEQFFGPGTRLTVL.

About this clonotype: The junction differs from germline at one of its ends, possibly a read error. V is TRBV7-9 and J is TRBJ2-7; D may match TRBD1 or TRBD2 (6 bases each). This CDR3 has 13 amino acids. The germline V gene has CDR1 SEHNR and CDR2 FQNEAQ (reference sequence). The CDR3 protein is CASSLSGAYVQYF. The CDR3 nucleotides read TGTGCCAGCAGCTTATCGGGGGCCTACGTGCAGTACTTC.

This clonotype is a singleton in its sample. The rearrangement uses TRBV4-1 and TRBJ1-6; D unresolved. The germline CDR1 and CDR2 sequences are MGHRA and YSYEKL. Trimming removed 6 bases from V and 7 bases from J, with 13 bases in between. The CDR3 runs 14 residues. Written as DNA, the CDR3 is TGCGCCAGCAGACCCATGGGGAGAAATTCACCCCTCCACTTT. This translates into CASRPMGRNSPLHF.

This chain uses TRBV5-1 with TRBJ1-2, with TRBD1 matching 8 bases. The CDR3 contains 15 residues. V gave up 3 bases and J gave up 3 bases; unmatched junction bases: 7. Germline V gives CDR1 SGHRS, CDR2 YFSETQ. The CDR3 DNA sequence: TGCGCCAGCAGCTCCCAGACAGGGGATTACTATGGCTACACCTTC. Protein product: CASSSQTGDYYGYTF.

The chain is built from TRBV20-1 and TRBJ2-7, with D perhaps matching TRBD1 (6 bases). Trimming stripped 0 bases from V and 3 bases from J, with 15 bases between. Germline CDR1 DFQATT, CDR2 SNEGSKA (reference sequence). The CDR3 covers 15 residues. The CDR3: CSARDNTGHLYEQYF. As DNA, the CDR3 is TGCAGTGCTAGAGATAACACGGGACACCTCTACGAGCAGTACTTC.

This clonotype was found many times. The J gene is TRBJ2-5, the V gene TRBV5-1, with D tentatively TRBD1 (6 bases). This CDR3 has 14 amino acids. Germline CDR1 is SGHRS and CDR2 is YFSETQ. V was cut by 4 bases and J by 1 base, with 11 bases left in between. CDR3 bases: TGCGCCAGCAGCACCGGACAGTTCCAAGAGACCCAGTACTTC. The encoded protein is CASSTGQFQETQYF.

This chain connects TRBV7-8 to TRBJ2-1; D may be TRBD1 or TRBD2 (5 bases each). Germline assignment: CDR1 SGHVS and CDR2 FQNEAQ. V lost 1 base, J lost 2 bases, and 18 bases lay in between. The CDR3 has 18 amino acids. CDR3 region: CASSLGRDGAGPYNEQFF. CDR3 nucleotides: TGTGCCAGCAGCTTAGGTCGCGACGGGGCGGGCCCCTACAATGAGCAGTTCTTC.

The chain has TRBV5-1 and TRBJ2-1; 10 bases map to TRBD2. Germline loops: CDR1 SGHRS, CDR2 YFSETQ. This CDR3 is 16 amino acids long. The ends lost 0 bases at V and 7 bases at J; junction bases unmatched: 7. The CDR3 DNA reads TGCGCCAGCAGCTTGGGGGACAGCGGGAGGGGAAATGAGCAGTTCTTC. Translation gives CASSLGDSGRGNEQFF.